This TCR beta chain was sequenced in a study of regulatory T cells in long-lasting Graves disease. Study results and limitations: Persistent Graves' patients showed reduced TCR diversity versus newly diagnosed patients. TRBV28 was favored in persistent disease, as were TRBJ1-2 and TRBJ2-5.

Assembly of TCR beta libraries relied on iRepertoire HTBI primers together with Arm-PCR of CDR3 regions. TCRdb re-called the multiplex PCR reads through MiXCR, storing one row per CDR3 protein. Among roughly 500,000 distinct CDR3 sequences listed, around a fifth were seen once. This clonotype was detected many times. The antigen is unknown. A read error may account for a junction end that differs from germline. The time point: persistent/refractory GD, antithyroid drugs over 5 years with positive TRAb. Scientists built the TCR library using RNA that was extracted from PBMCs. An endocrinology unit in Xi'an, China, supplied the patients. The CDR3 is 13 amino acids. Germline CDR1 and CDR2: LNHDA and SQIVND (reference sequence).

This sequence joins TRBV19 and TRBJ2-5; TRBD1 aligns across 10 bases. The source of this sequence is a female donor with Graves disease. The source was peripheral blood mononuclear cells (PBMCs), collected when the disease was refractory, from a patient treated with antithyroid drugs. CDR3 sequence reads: CASSRDRGETQYF. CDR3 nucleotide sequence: TGCGCCAGCAGCCGGGACAGGGGAGAGACCCAGTACTTC.